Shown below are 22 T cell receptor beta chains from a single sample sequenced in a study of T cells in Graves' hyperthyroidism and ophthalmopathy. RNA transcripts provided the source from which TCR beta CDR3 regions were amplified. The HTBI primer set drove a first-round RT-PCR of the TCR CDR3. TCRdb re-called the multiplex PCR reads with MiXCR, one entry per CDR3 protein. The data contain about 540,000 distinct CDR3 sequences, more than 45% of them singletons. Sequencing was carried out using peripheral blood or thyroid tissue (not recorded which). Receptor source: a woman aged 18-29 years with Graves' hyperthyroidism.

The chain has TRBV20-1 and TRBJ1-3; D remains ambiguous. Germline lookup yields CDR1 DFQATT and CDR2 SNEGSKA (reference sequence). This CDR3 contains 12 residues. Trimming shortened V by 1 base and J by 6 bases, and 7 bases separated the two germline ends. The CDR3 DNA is TGCAGTGCTAGAGGTCCACAAAACACCATATATTTT. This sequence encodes CSARGPQNTIYF.

The CDR3 nucleotides are TGTGCCAGCAGCTTAGCCCTCGGGGACCAAGAGACCCAGTACTTC. Protein: CASSLALGDQETQYF. The V call is TRBV7-2, the J call TRBJ2-5; D possibly corresponds to TRBD2 (5 bases). The CDR3 is made up of 15 amino acids. CDR1 is SGHTA and CDR2 is FQGNSA in the germline V gene. V lost 0 bases and J 0 bases, leaving 8 bases between the germline ends.

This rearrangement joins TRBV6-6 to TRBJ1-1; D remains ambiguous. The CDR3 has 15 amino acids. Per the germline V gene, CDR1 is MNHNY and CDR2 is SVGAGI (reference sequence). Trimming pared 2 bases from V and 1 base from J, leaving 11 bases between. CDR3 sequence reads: CASSYGGPGNTEAFF. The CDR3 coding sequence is TGTGCCAGCAGTTACGGCGGTCCAGGGAACACTGAAGCTTTCTTT.

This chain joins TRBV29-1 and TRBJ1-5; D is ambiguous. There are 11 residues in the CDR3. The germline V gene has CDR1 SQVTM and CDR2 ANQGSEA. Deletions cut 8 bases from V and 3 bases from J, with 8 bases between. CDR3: CSLDYNQPQHF. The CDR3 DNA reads TGCAGCTTAGATTACAATCAGCCCCAGCATTTT.

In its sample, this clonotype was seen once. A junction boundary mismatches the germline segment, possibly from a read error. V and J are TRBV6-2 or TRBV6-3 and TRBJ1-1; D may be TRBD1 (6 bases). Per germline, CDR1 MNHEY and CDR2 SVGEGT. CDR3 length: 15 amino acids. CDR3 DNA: TGTGCCAGCAGATCACAGGGAACCATGAACACTGGAGCTTTCTTT. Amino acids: CASRSQGTMNTGAFF.

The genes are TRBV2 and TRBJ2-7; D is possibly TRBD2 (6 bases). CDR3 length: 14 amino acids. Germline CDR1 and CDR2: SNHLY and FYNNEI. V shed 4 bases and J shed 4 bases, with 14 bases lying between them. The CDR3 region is CASSVPGEEYEQYF. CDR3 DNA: TGTGCCAGCAGTGTCCCCGGGGAGGAGTACGAGCAGTACTTC.

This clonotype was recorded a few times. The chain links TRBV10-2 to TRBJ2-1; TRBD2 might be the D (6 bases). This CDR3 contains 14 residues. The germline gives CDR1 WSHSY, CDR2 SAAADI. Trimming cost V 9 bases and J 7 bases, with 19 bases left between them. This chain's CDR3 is CASKGLAGGNEQFF. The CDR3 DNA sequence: TGCGCCAGTAAGGGGCTAGCTGGAGGGAATGAGCAGTTCTTC.

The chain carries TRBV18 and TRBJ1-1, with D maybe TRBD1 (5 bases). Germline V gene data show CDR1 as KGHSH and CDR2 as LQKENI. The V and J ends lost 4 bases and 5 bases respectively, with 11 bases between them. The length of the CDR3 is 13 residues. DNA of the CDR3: TGTGCCAGCTCACTAAACGGACATACTGAAGCTTTCTTT. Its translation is CASSLNGHTEAFF.

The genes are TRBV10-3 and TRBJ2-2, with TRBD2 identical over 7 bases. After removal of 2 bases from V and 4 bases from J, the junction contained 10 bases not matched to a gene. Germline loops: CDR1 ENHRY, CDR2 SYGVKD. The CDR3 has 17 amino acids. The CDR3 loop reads CAISEPSDSGFTGELFF. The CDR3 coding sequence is TGTGCCATCAGTGAGCCCAGCGATAGCGGGTTCACCGGGGAGCTGTTTTTT.

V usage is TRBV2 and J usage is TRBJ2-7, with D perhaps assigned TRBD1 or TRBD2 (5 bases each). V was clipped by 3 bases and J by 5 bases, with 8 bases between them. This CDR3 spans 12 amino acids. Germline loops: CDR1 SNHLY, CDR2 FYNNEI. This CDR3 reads CASSEQGHEQYF. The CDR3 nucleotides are TGTGCCAGCAGTGAGCAGGGACACGAGCAGTACTTC.

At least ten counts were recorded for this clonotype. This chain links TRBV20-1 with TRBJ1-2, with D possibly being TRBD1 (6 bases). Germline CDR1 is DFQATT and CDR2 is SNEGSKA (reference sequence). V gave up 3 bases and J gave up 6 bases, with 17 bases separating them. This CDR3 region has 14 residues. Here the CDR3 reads CSASSPGELDGYTF. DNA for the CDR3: TGCAGTGCTAGCTCCCCAGGGGAATTGGATGGCTACACCTTC.

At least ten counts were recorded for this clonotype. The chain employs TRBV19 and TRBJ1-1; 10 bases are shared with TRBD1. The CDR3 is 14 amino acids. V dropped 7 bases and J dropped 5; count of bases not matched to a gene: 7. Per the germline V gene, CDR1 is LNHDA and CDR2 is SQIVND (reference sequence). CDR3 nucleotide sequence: TGTGCCAGTATCCCGGGACAGGGGAAAACTGAAGCTTTCTTT. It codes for CASIPGQGKTEAFF.

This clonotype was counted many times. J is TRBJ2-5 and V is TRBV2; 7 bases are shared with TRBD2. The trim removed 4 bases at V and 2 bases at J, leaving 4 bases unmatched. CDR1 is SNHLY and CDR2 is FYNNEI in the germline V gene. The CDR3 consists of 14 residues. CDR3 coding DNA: TGTGCCAGCAGTGGAGGACTAGGTCAAGAGACCCAGTACTTC. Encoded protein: CASSGGLGQETQYF. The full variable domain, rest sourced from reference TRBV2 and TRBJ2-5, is EPEVTQTPSHQVTQMGQEVILRCVPISNHLYFYWYRQILGQKVEFLVSFYNNEISEKSEIFDDQFSVERPDGSNFTLKIRSTKLEDSAMYFCASSGGLGQETQYFGPGTRLLVL.

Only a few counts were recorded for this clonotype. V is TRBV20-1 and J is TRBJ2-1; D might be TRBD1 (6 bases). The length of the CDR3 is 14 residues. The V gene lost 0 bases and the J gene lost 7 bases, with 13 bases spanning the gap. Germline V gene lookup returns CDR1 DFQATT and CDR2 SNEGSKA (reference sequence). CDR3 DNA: TGCAGTGCTAGAGATGGGGGCCTGGGAAATGAGCAGTTCTTC. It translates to CSARDGGLGNEQFF.

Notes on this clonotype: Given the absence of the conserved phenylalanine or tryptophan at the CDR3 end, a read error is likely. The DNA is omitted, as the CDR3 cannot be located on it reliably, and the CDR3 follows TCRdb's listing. The CDR3 loop reads CSADGRAR. The rearrangement joins TRBV20-1 to TRBJ2-6; TRBD2 is the table's D call and was not checked against the DNA. The CDR3 sequence runs 8 residues, both termini included. CDR1 is DFQATT and CDR2 is SNEGSKA in the germline V gene (reference sequence).

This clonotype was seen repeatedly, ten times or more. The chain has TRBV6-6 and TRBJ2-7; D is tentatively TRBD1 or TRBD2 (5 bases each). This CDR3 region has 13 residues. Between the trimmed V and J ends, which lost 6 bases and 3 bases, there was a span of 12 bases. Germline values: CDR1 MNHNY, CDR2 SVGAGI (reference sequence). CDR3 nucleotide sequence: TGTGCCAGCAGGGGGACGCCAGGCTACGAGCAGTACTTC. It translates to CASRGTPGYEQYF.

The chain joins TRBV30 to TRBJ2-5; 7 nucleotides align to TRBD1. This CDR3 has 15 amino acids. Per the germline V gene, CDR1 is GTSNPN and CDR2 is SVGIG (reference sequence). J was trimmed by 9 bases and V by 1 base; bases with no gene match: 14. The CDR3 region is CAWSAVGRGRLSQYF. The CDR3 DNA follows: TGTGCCTGGAGTGCGGTAGGAAGGGGGCGTCTGTCCCAGTACTTC.

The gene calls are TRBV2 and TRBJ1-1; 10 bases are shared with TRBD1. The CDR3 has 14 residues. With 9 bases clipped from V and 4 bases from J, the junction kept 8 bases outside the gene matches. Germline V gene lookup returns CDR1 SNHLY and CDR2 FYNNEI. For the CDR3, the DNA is TGTGCCAGTTCAGGGACAGGGGTGAGCACTGAAGCTTTCTTT. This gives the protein CASSGTGVSTEAFF.

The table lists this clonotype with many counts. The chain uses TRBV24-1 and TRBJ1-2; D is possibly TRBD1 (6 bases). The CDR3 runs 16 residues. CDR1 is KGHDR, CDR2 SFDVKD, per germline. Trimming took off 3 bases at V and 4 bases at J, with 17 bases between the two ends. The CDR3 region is CATSDMDRGDFYGYTF. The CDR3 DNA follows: TGTGCCACCAGTGATATGGACAGAGGAGATTTCTATGGCTACACCTTC.

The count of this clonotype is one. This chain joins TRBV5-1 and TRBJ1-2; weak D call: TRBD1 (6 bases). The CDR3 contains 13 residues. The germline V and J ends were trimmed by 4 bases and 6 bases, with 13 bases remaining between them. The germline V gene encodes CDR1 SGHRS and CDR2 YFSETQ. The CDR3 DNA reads TGCGCCAGCAGCGCCCAGGGGAACCATGGCTACACCTTC. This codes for CASSAQGNHGYTF.

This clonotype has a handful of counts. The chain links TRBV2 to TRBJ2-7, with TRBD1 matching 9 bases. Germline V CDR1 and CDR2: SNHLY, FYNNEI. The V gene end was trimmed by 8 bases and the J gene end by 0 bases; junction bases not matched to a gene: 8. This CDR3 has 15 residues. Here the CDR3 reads CASLEGTGLSYEQYF. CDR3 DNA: TGTGCCAGCTTAGAGGGGACAGGGCTCTCCTACGAGCAGTACTTC.

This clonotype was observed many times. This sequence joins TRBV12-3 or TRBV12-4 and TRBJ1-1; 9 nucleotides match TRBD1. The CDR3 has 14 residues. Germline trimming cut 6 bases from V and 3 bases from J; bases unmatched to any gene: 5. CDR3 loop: CASSHRTGDTEAFF. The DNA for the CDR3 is TGTGCCAGCAGCCATAGGACAGGGGACACTGAAGCTTTCTTT.